The 29 T cell receptor beta chains below all came from one sample that was sequenced in a study of CD8+ T cells in alopecia areata. This sample's treatment: oral pan-JAK inhibitor, 5-10 mg twice daily. Extracted RNA was reverse transcribed into cDNA, the sequencing template. This table comes from immunoSEQ multiplex PCR, and its TCRdb copy is limited to in-frame clones, with some not included. In the table there are hundreds of thousands of clones, approximately 72% of which are singletons. This specimen consisted of CD4+ T cells sorted from blood, obtained around week 44, from a patient treated with tofacitinib. The source of these receptors is a human donor with alopecia areata.

The genes are TRBV11-2 and TRBJ1-3; 7 positions match TRBD1. After removal of 1 base from V and 3 bases from J, the junction contained 0 bases not matched to a gene. This CDR3 is 14 amino acids long. Germline loops: CDR1 SGHAT, CDR2 FQNNGV. The CDR3 here is CASSLAGGGNTIYF. Written as DNA, the CDR3 is TGTGCCAGCAGCTTAGCAGGGGGTGGAAACACCATATATTTT.

This clone has only one observation. CDR3 DNA: TGCGCCAGCAGCCAAGATTTCCCGGCCGACTGGGTTGATACGCAGTATTTT. Protein: CASSQDFPADWVDTQYF. J is TRBJ2-3 and V is TRBV4-1; D call uncertain. V was cut by 0 bases and J by 6 bases, with 19 bases left in between. The CDR3 length is 17 residues. CDR1 MGHRA and CDR2 YSYEKL come from the germline V gene.

The V and J genes are TRBV5-5 and TRBJ2-5, with D perhaps given as TRBD1 or TRBD2 (5 bases each). The CDR3 is 14 residues long. Trimming removed 3 bases at V and 4 bases at J, with 13 bases between. The germline V gene has CDR1 SGHKS and CDR2 YYEKEE (reference sequence). CDR3 in DNA: TGTGCCAGCAGCTCGGGACCGGGGATAGAGACCCAGTACTTC. Protein sequence: CASSSGPGIETQYF.

This chain uses TRBV9 with TRBJ2-7, with D tentatively TRBD1 (5 bases). Germline V gives CDR1 SGDLS, CDR2 YYNGEE. V lost 0 bases and J lost 6, with 16 bases in between. This CDR3 has 15 residues. CDR3 loop: CASSVDTGPVGEQYF. CDR3 DNA: TGTGCCAGCAGCGTAGATACAGGCCCGGTGGGCGAGCAGTACTTC.

V and J are TRBV30 and TRBJ2-7, with TRBD1 matching over 7 bases. V trimming: 2 bases; J trimming: 5 bases; junction bases outside the gene matches: 6. The CDR3 runs 13 residues. Germline values: CDR1 GTSNPN, CDR2 SVGIG (reference sequence). The CDR3 sequence: CAWSSQGDHEQYF. The CDR3 DNA is TGTGCCTGGAGTTCTCAGGGGGACCACGAGCAGTACTTC.

The chain carries TRBV7-9 and TRBJ2-6; D is uncertain. Germline lookup yields CDR1 SEHNR and CDR2 FQNEAQ (reference sequence). Trimming removed 3 bases at V and 2 bases at J, with 17 bases between. The CDR3 loop spans 18 amino acids. In nucleotides, the CDR3 is TGTGCCAGCAGCTTTTGGGCTAAAACCCCCCCTGGGGCCAACGTCCTGACTTTC. It encodes CASSFWAKTPPGANVLTF.

In this sample, this clone turned up a few times. V is TRBV29-1 and J is TRBJ1-4; TRBD1 matches at 9 bases. Germline values: CDR1 SQVTM, CDR2 ANQGSEA. The junction had 3 bases not matched to a gene; V was cut back by 3 bases and J by 7 bases. CDR3 length: 13 residues. In DNA form, the CDR3 reads TGCAGCGTTGACGGGACAGGGAGTGAAAAACTGTTTTTT. This encodes CSVDGTGSEKLFF.

V gene TRBV4-3 combines with J gene TRBJ2-5, with D perhaps being TRBD1 or TRBD2 (6 bases each). The CDR3 is 17 residues long. The V end lost 1 base, the J end lost 0 bases, and 15 bases lay between the germline ends. Germline CDR1 and CDR2: LGHNA and YSLEER. This chain's CDR3 is CASSQAVGGRNQETQYF. CDR3 in DNA: TGCGCCAGCAGCCAAGCAGTAGGGGGGCGGAACCAAGAGACCCAGTACTTC.

The chain couples TRBV15 to TRBJ2-6; D is unresolved. V was cut by 4 bases and J by 2 bases, with 9 bases left in between. The CDR3 runs 15 residues. Germline CDR1 LNHNV, CDR2 YYDKDF (reference sequence). CDR3 in amino acids: CATSIPGPGANVLTF. The DNA for the CDR3 is TGTGCCACCAGCATCCCGGGCCCTGGGGCCAACGTCCTGACTTTC.

This chain connects TRBV29-1 to TRBJ2-1, with TRBD1 matching 7 bases. V dropped 4 bases and J dropped 12; count of bases not matched to a gene: 6. This CDR3 region has 11 residues. Germline V gene sequence: CDR1 SQVTM, CDR2 ANQGSEA. The CDR3 reads CSVGPGGMQFF. CDR3 DNA: TGCAGCGTTGGGCCAGGGGGAATGCAGTTCTTC.

This clone was counted a single time. The germline gene is not matched at one end of the junction; a read error may be the cause. V usage is TRBV29-1 and J usage is TRBJ2-7; 7 bases agree with TRBD2. Germline V lookup: CDR1 SQVTM, CDR2 ANQGSEA. The CDR3 contains 11 residues. The CDR3: CSVDFGEGDFF. CDR3 sequence (DNA): TGCAGCGTCGACTTCGGGGAGGGAGACTTCTTC.

This rearrangement joins TRBV19 to TRBJ1-6, with D unresolved. V was cut by 3 bases and J by 7 bases, with 13 bases left in between. Per the germline V gene, CDR1 is LNHDA and CDR2 is SQIVND (reference sequence). The CDR3 has 15 amino acids. This chain's CDR3 is CASSIEESVNSPLHF. The CDR3 DNA reads as TGTGCCAGTAGTATCGAGGAGTCAGTGAATTCACCCCTCCACTTT.

This chain links TRBV2 with TRBJ2-5, with 12 positions matching TRBD2. Per germline, CDR1 SNHLY and CDR2 FYNNEI. Germline trimming cut 9 bases from V and 0 bases from J; bases unmatched to any gene: 2. This CDR3 is 14 amino acids long. The DNA for the CDR3 is TGTGCCAGGACTAGCGGGGGCTACCAAGAGACCCAGTACTTC. Encoded protein: CARTSGGYQETQYF.

The chain couples TRBV5-6 to TRBJ2-5; D is unresolved. The CDR3 is 15 amino acids. The V end lost 4 bases, the J end lost 9 bases, and 22 bases lay between the germline ends. Germline CDR1 is SGHDT and CDR2 is YYEEEE. Written as DNA, the CDR3 is TGTGCCAGCAGCCCCGGATCTCTTAGCAACGCACCCCAGTACTTC. This encodes CASSPGSLSNAPQYF.

This chain connects TRBV7-8 to TRBJ1-2; D remains ambiguous. CDR1 and CDR2 from the germline V gene are SGHVS and FQNEAQ. The CDR3 has 15 residues. Between the trimmed V and J ends, which lost 5 bases and 5 bases, there was a span of 18 bases. The CDR3 region has the DNA TGTGCCAGCAGCCCTGAACCCCCAATCCCTTATGGCTACACCTTC. Translating it yields CASSPEPPIPYGYTF.

The rearrangement joins TRBV2 to TRBJ1-5; TRBD1 is a possible D gene (5 bases). Germline loops: CDR1 SNHLY, CDR2 FYNNEI. Between the trimmed V and J ends, which lost 6 bases and 3 bases, there was a span of 9 bases. The CDR3 consists of 13 residues. The CDR3 sequence: CASRQVPNQPQHF. The DNA of the CDR3 is TGTGCCAGCAGACAGGTTCCCAATCAGCCCCAGCATTTT.

This clone was recorded a few times. The chain links TRBV19 to TRBJ1-2, with 7 bases that match TRBD1. The CDR3 runs to 15 residues. The germline V gene has CDR1 LNHDA and CDR2 SQIVND (reference sequence). Trimming cost V 5 bases and J 7 bases; bases outside gene matches: 13. In nucleotides, the CDR3 is TGTGCCAGTAGTTCAACGCCACAGGGGTGGCGTGGCTACACCTTC. Translating gives CASSSTPQGWRGYTF.

The rearrangement links TRBV14 to TRBJ2-7; 11 bases line up with TRBD1. CDR1 is SGHDN, CDR2 FVKESK, per germline. The trim removed 1 base at V and 13 bases at J, leaving 6 bases unmatched. This CDR3 comprises 13 residues. The CDR3 bases are TGTGCCAGCAGCCAAGGGACAGGGGGCATGAGATACTTC. As protein: CASSQGTGGMRYF.

The sample holds a few counts of this clone. The chain recombines TRBV5-6 with TRBJ2-7, with TRBD2 identical over 8 bases. CDR3 length equals 14 residues. V dropped 7 bases and J dropped 3; count of bases not matched to a gene: 9. The V gene's germline CDR1 is SGHDT and CDR2 YYEEEE. In DNA, the CDR3 is TGTGCCAGCGCCACTAGCGGCAGTTACTACGAGCAGTACTTC. Protein sequence: CASATSGSYYEQYF.

The J gene is TRBJ1-2, the V gene TRBV4-1, with TRBD1 matching 9 bases. Losses at the gene ends were 1 base for V and 6 bases for J; bases not matched to a gene: 3. The germline V gene has CDR1 MGHRA and CDR2 YSYEKL. This CDR3 contains 14 residues. CDR3 loop: CASSQVQGADGYTF. CDR3 nucleotides: TGCGCCAGCAGCCAAGTACAGGGGGCGGATGGCTACACCTTC.

The chain has TRBV25-1 and TRBJ1-2; a possible D gene is TRBD1 (5 bases). Germline CDR1 is MGHDK and CDR2 is SYGVNS. Trimming pared 5 bases from V and 2 bases from J, leaving 12 bases between. This CDR3 is built from 14 residues. The CDR3: CASSPGLSNYGYTF. The CDR3 DNA is TGTGCCAGCAGTCCAGGGCTCTCGAACTATGGCTACACCTTC.

The rearrangement joins TRBV27 to TRBJ1-2, with a possible D match to TRBD1 (5 bases). The CDR3 covers 14 residues. Germline V lookup: CDR1 MNHEY, CDR2 SMNVEV (reference sequence). Trimming pared 4 bases from V and 4 bases from J, leaving 13 bases between. The CDR3 is CASSSRAGGYGYTF. CDR3 in DNA: TGTGCCAGCAGTTCCAGGGCCGGGGGCTATGGCTACACCTTC.

The table lists this clone with many counts. V is TRBV12-5 and J is TRBJ1-2; D may be TRBD1 (5 bases). Trimming cost V 2 bases and J 3 bases, with 13 bases left between them. The CDR3 runs to 15 residues. CDR1 and CDR2 (germline): LGHNT, FRNRAP. The CDR3 coding sequence is TGTGCTAGTGGTTTGCCACTACAGGAAGACTATGGCTACACCTTC. Its protein is CASGLPLQEDYGYTF.

This chain joins TRBV27 and TRBJ1-5; D is unresolved. Germline V gives CDR1 MNHEY, CDR2 SMNVEV (reference sequence). This CDR3 spans 12 amino acids. Deletions cut 5 bases from V and 6 bases from J, with 8 bases between. Here the CDR3 reads CASSQSGQPQHF. In nucleotides, the CDR3 is TGTGCCAGCAGTCAATCGGGTCAGCCCCAGCATTTT.

The sample holds a few counts of this clone. V usage is TRBV29-1 and J usage is TRBJ2-5, with TRBD1 as a possible D gene (6 bases). V lost 7 bases to trimming and J lost 1 base, with 25 bases between them. The CDR3 contains 17 residues. Germline V lookup: CDR1 SQVTM, CDR2 ANQGSEA. The CDR3 DNA is TGCAGCGGGGGGAAGGACGGACAGACTCTAAGCCAAGAGACCCAGTACTTC. Translation gives CSGGKDGQTLSQETQYF.

This clone was counted a few times. V usage is TRBV29-1 and J usage is TRBJ2-7, with D unclear. From germline, CDR1 is SQVTM and CDR2 ANQGSEA. V was shortened by 5 bases and J by 3 bases, with 20 bases between the two germline ends. The CDR3 sequence is 15 residues long. CDR3 nucleotide sequence: TGCAGCGTTAAGACATCCTTACCTCCTCTCTACGAGCAGTACTTC. Protein product: CSVKTSLPPLYEQYF.

The chain links TRBV29-1 to TRBJ2-1; tentatively, D is TRBD1 (6 bases). CDR1 and CDR2 (germline): SQVTM, ANQGSEA. The ends were cut back, 3 bases at V and 8 bases at J, with 17 bases in the middle. CDR3 length: 14 residues. The CDR3 DNA reads TGCAGCGTTGAGTCCCCAGGGGCTATCGATGAGCAGTTCTTC. Encoded protein: CSVESPGAIDEQFF.

This clone was detected only a few times. The chain links TRBV7-2 to TRBJ1-5; D remains unclear. Trimming removed 3 bases at V and 6 bases at J, with 15 bases between. The CDR3 totals 15 residues. Per germline, CDR1 SGHTA and CDR2 FQGNSA. DNA of the CDR3: TGTGCCAGCAGCTTTAAGGGCGGCGATGGTCAGCCCCAGCATTTT. Its translation is CASSFKGGDGQPQHF.

This chain joins TRBV2 and TRBJ1-2; no reliable D call. The CDR3 length is 15 residues. CDR1 is SNHLY and CDR2 is FYNNEI in the germline V gene. V was trimmed by 4 bases and J by 4 bases, leaving 16 bases between them. The CDR3 is CASSARAPGFYGYTF. The CDR3 nucleotides read TGTGCCAGCAGTGCCCGGGCCCCTGGATTCTATGGCTACACCTTC.